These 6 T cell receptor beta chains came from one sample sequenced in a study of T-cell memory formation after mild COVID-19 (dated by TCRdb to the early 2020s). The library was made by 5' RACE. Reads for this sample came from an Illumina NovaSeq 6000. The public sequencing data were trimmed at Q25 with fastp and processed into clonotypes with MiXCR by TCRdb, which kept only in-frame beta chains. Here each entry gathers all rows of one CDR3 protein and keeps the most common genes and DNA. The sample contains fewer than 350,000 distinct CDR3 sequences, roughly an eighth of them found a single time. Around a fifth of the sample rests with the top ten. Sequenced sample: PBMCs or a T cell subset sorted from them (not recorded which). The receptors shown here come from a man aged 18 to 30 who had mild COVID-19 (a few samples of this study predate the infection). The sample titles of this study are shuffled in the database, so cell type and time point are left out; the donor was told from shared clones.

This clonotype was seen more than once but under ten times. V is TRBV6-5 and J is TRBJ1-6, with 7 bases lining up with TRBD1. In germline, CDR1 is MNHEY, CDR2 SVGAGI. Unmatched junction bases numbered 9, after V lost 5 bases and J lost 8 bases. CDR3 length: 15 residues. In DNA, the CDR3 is TGTGCCAGCAGTACGGAACAGGGGAACGATTCACCCCTCCACTTT. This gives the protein CASSTEQGNDSPLHF.

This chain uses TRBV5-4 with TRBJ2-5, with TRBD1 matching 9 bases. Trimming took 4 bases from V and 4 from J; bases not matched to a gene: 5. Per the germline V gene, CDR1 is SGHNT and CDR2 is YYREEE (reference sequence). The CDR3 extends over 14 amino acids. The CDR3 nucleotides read TGTGCCAGCAGCGGGACAGGGATGGGAGAGACCCAGTACTTC. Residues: CASSGTGMGETQYF.

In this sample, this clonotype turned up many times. The CDR3 DNA reads as TGTGCCAGCAGCCGAGGACGAGGTGATTGGTCCGGGGAGCTGTTTTTT. Its protein product is CASSRGRGDWSGELFF. V is TRBV7-2 and J is TRBJ2-2; D unclear. Germline V CDR1 and CDR2: SGHTA, FQGNSA. Trimming pared 5 bases from V and 6 bases from J, leaving 19 bases between. This CDR3 has 16 residues.

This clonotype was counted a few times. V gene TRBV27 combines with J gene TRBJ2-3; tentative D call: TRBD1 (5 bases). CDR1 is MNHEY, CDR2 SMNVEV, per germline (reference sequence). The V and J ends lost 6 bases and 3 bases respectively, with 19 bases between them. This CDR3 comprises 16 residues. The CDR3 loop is CASSYLDKMGTDTQYF. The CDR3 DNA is TGTGCCAGCAGCTATCTGGACAAAATGGGGACAGATACGCAGTATTTT.

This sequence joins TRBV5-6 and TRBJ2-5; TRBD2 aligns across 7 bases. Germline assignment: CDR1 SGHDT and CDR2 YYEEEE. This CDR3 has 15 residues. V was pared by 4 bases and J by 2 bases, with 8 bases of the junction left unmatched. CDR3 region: CASSQREGWQETQYF. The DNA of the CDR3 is TGTGCCAGCAGCCAAAGGGAGGGCTGGCAAGAGACCCAGTACTTC.

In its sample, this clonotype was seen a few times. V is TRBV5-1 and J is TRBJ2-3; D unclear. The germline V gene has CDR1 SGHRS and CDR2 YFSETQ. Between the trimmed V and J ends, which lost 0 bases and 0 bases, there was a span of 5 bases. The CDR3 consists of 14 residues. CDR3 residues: CASSLVSSTDTQYF. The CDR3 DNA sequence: TGCGCCAGCAGCTTGGTATCTAGCACAGATACGCAGTATTTT.